The present TCR beta chain was sequenced within a study of T cell changes during pregnancy in multiple sclerosis. The CDR3 contains 11 residues. V gave up 11 bases and J gave up 6 bases, with 13 bases separating them. Per the germline V gene, CDR1 is SEHNR and CDR2 is FQNEAQ (reference sequence). Method: immunoSEQ multiplex PCR; TCRdb's copy keeps in-frame clones and lacks some. The sample consists of 30,000 to 45,000 clones, 91% of them appearing once. This receptor was taken from a female donor with multiple sclerosis, enrolled in a pregnancy study. The specimen comprised CD8+ T cells from peripheral blood mononuclear cells, sampled after pregnancy. The chain uses TRBV7-9 and TRBJ1-1; TRBD1 might be the D (6 bases). As DNA, the CDR3 is TGTGCCTGGGAGGGGGTCTCTGAAGCTTTCTTT. The encoded protein is CAWEGVSEAFF.